Sequencing of this T cell receptor beta chain was carried out in a study of T-cell reconstitution after alpha-beta-depleted transplantation in children. Germline V gene data show CDR1 as DFQATT and CDR2 as SNEGSKA (reference sequence). V was shortened by 2 bases and J by 0 bases, with 12 bases between the two germline ends. The CDR3 covers 15 residues. Preparation of the TCRbeta library involved a method that used unique molecular identifiers. TCRdb itself ran the PCR reads through MiXCR, one entry per CDR3 protein. The sample lists about 500,000 distinct CDR3 sequences; roughly 33% were seen once. The sequence was obtained from a human donor who donated a stem cell graft to a child with aplastic anemia. The specimen comprised PBMCs from the stem cell graft donor, sampled from the stem cell graft. The genes are TRBV20-1 and TRBJ2-3, with D tentatively TRBD2 (6 bases). The CDR3 spells CSARLSRDSTDTQYF. CDR3 bases: TGCAGTGCTAGATTATCGCGGGACAGCACAGATACGCAGTATTTT.